Described below is a single T cell receptor (beta chain) sequence and its context. These data come from a study of T-cell reconstitution after alpha-beta-depleted transplantation in children. TCRbeta library construction was performed incorporating unique molecular identifiers. TCRdb reanalysed the PCR reads using MiXCR and keeps one entry per CDR3 protein. The repertoire holds hundreds of thousands of distinct CDR3 sequences, with around 10% as singletons. The CDR3 is 15 amino acids. The V and J ends lost 2 bases and 3 bases, in that order; junction bases with no gene match: 6. Germline V gene lookup returns CDR1 SGHDT and CDR2 YYEEEE.

The receptor comes from a human donor who donated a stem cell graft to a child with acute lymphoblastic leukemia. This specimen was PBMCs from the stem cell graft donor, taken from the stem cell graft. This chain joins TRBV5-6 and TRBJ2-7, with 9 nucleotides matching TRBD1. CDR3 region: CASSFRGTGHYEQYF. DNA for the CDR3: TGTGCCAGCAGCTTTCGCGGGACAGGGCACTACGAGCAGTACTTC.